Below, 8 T cell receptor beta chains from the same sample are listed, as sequenced in a study of blood T cell repertoires in COVID-19. Measured with immunoSEQ multiplex PCR; TCRdb has only the in-frame clones, and not every one. The table records 70,000 to 100,000 clones, 85% to 90% of them present only once. The sequencing sample was made of peripheral blood. The origin of the receptors is a woman between 65 and 79 years old with acute or convalescent COVID-19.

V is TRBV2 and J is TRBJ1-6, with 7 bases identical to TRBD1. V gave up 7 bases and J gave up 7 bases; unmatched junction bases: 4. The CDR3 contains 13 residues. Germline CDR1 is SNHLY and CDR2 is FYNNEI. The CDR3 DNA is TGTGCCAGCACTGGACAGGAAAATTCACCCCTCCACTTT. Translated: CASTGQENSPLHF.

The V call is TRBV5-1, the J call TRBJ2-7; weak D call: TRBD2 (6 bases). Germline V gene sequence: CDR1 SGHRS, CDR2 YFSETQ. V dropped 4 bases and J dropped 4 bases, with 18 bases sitting between them. The CDR3 length is 15 residues. This chain's CDR3 is CASSRAGGGSYEQYF. The DNA of the CDR3 is TGCGCCAGCAGCCGAGCTGGGGGAGGAAGTTACGAGCAGTACTTC.

The rearrangement joins TRBV19 to TRBJ1-2; 10 positions match TRBD1. The CDR3 is 15 residues long. Germline V CDR1 and CDR2: LNHDA, SQIVND (reference sequence). J was trimmed by 4 bases and V by 6 bases; bases with no gene match: 8. CDR3 amino acids: CASRTTGGEFYGYTF. In DNA form, the CDR3 reads TGTGCCAGTAGGACGACAGGGGGCGAATTCTATGGCTACACCTTC.

This sequence joins TRBV6-1 and TRBJ2-7; 11 positions agree with TRBD2. V shed 4 bases and J 3 bases; nucleotides not matched to a gene: 8. The CDR3 is 16 amino acids. The germline V gene encodes CDR1 MNHNS and CDR2 SASEGT. CDR3 DNA sequence: TGTGCCAGCAGTGTGGGAAGGACTAGCGGGTTCTACGAGCAGTACTTC. Protein product: CASSVGRTSGFYEQYF.

The chain uses TRBV28 and TRBJ2-1, with D tentatively TRBD2 (5 bases). Germline V gene data show CDR1 as MDHEN and CDR2 as SYDVKM. Trimming removed 0 bases from V and 4 bases from J, with 13 bases in between. The CDR3 loop spans 16 amino acids. This chain's CDR3 is CASSLWAGGSYNEQFF. CDR3 in DNA: TGTGCCAGCAGTTTATGGGCGGGTGGGAGTTACAATGAGCAGTTCTTC.

The chain carries TRBV6-5 and TRBJ1-5; TRBD1 matches at 9 bases. The CDR3 has 15 amino acids. Per the germline V gene, CDR1 is MNHEY and CDR2 is SVGAGI. J was trimmed by 3 bases and V by 7 bases; bases with no gene match: 7. The CDR3, as DNA: TGTGCCAGCAAGATGACAGGGGGGTCCAATCAGCCCCAGCATTTT. Its translation is CASKMTGGSNQPQHF.

This chain uses TRBV27 with TRBJ2-5; D gene ambiguous. Germline V gene lookup returns CDR1 MNHEY and CDR2 SMNVEV (reference sequence). The length of the CDR3 is 15 residues. The V gene lost 5 bases and the J gene lost 2 bases, with 15 bases spanning the gap. Here the CDR3 DNA reads TGTGCCAGCAGTCCCCAGGCCGGATGGCAAGAGACCCAGTACTTC. It translates to CASSPQAGWQETQYF.

V usage is TRBV2 and J usage is TRBJ2-7; TRBD1 aligns across 9 bases. CDR1 is SNHLY, CDR2 FYNNEI, per germline. This CDR3 spans 12 amino acids. V was pared by 7 bases and J by 6 bases, with 4 bases of the junction left unmatched. CDR3 in amino acids: CASTQTGGEQYF. CDR3 DNA: TGTGCCAGCACCCAGACAGGGGGCGAGCAGTACTTC.